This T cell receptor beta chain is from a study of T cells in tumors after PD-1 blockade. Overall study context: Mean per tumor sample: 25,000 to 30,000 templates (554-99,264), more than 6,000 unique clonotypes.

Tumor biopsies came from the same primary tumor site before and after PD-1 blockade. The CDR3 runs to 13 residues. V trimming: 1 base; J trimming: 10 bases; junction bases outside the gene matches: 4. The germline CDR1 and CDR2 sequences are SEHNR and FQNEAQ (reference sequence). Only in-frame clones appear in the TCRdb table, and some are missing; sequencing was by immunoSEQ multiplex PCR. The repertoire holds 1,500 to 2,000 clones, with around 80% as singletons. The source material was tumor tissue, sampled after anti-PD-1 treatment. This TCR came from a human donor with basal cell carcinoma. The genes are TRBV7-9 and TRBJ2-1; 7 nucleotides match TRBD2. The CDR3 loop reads CASSLGRGTEQFF. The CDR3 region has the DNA TGTGCCAGCAGCTTAGGGCGGGGGACCGAGCAGTTCTTC.